Detailed here is one TCR beta chain. Its antigen is not known. Building of the TCR beta libraries involved iRepertoire HTBI primers and Arm-PCR of CDR3 regions. TCRdb itself ran the multiplex PCR reads through MiXCR, one entry per CDR3 protein. In the table there are a few hundred thousand distinct CDR3 sequences, 21% of which are singletons. The data were taken from a study of regulatory T cells in long-lasting Graves disease. General study findings and limits: The researchers studied only peripheral blood, not thyroid tissue. There were preferences for TRBV28, TRBJ1-2 and TRBJ2-5 in persistent disease.

Germline V gene data show CDR1 as MNHEY and CDR2 as SMNVEV (reference sequence). CDR3 length: 15 residues. Trimming at V came to 5 bases and at J to 7 bases, leaving 10 bases not matched to a gene. Specified time point: persistent/refractory GD, antithyroid drugs over 5 years with positive TRAb. Extracted PBMC RNA gave rise to the TCR library. An endocrinology unit in Xi'an, China, supplied the patients. Into tubes containing EDTA, approximately 9 milliliters of peripheral blood were drawn. This sequence joins TRBV27 and TRBJ2-1, with 8 bases aligning to TRBD2. This sequence was found in a female donor with Graves disease. Sample: peripheral blood mononuclear cells (PBMCs), taken when the disease was refractory, from a patient treated with antithyroid drugs. The CDR3 loop reads CASSPNGLARNEQFF. The CDR3 nucleotides are TGTGCCAGCAGTCCCAACGGACTAGCTCGAAATGAGCAGTTCTTC.